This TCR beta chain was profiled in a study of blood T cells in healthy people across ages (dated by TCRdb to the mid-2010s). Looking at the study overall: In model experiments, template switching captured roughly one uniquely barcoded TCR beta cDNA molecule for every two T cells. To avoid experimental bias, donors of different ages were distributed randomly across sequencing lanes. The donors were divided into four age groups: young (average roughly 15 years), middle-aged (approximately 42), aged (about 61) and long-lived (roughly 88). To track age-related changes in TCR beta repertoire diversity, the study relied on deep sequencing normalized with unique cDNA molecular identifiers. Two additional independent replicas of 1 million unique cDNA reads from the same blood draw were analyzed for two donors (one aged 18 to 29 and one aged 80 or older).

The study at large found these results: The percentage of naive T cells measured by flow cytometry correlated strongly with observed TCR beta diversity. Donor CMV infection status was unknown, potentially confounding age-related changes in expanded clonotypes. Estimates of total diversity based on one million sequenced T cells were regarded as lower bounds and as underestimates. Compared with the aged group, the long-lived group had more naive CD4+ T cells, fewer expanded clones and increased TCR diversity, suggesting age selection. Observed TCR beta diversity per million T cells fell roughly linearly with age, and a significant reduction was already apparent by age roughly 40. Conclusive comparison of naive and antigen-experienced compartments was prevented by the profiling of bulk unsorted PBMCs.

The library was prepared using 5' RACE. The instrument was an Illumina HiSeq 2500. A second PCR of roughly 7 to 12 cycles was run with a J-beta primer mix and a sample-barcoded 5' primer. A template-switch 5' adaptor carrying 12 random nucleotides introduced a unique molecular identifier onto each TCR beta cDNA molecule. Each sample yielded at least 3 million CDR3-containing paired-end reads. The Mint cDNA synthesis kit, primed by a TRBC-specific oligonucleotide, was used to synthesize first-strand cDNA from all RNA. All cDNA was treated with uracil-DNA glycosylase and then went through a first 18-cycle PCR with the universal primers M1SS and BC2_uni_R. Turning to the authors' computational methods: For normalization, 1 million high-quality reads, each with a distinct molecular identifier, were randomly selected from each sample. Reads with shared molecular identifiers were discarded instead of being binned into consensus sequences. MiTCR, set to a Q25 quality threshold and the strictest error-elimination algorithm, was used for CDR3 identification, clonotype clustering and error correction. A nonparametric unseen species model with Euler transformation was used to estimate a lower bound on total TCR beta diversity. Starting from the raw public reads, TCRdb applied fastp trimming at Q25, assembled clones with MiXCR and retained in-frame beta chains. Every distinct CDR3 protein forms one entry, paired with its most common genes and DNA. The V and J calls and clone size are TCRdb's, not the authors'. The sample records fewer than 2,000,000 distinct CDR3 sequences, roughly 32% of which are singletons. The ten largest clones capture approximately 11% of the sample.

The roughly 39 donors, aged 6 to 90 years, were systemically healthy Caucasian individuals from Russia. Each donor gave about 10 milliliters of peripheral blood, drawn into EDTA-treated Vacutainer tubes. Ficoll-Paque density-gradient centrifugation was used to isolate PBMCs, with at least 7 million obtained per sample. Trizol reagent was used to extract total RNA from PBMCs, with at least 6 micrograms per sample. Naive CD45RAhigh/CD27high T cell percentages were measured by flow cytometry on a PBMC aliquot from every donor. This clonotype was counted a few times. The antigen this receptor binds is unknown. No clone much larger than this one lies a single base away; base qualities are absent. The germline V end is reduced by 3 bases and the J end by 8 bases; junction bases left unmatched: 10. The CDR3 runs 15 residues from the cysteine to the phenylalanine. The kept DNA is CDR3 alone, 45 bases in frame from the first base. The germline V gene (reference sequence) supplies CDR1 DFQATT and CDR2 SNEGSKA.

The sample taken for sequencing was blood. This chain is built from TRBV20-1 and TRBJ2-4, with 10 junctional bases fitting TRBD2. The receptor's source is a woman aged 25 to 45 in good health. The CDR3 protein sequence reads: CSARALAGPEDIQYF. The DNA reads TGCAGTGCTAGGGCACTAGCGGGACCTGAGGACATTCAGTACTTC.